This is a list of T cell receptor beta chains from one sample in a study of response to subunit inactivated influenza vaccine. TCRdb recomputed calls from the RT-PCR reads with MiXCR, one row per CDR3 protein. In the table there are around 580,000 distinct CDR3 sequences, 13% to 15% of which are singletons. The sample consisted of PBMCs from blood, taken about 11 days after vaccination. The source of these receptors is a man aged 50 to 60 who received an inactivated influenza vaccine. CDR3s include the opening cysteine and the closing phenylalanine or tryptophan. D genes are given only for firm matches. Where a row states a size, it is once, few, many or the class of an expanded clone; other rows omit it.

CDR3 length	V gene	J gene	D gene	clone size	CDR3 DNA	CDR3 protein
15	TRBV11-1	TRBJ2-2	NA	many	TGTGCCAGCAGCTTGTCCGTAGCTGCCACCGGGGAGCTGTTTTTT	CASSLSVAATGELFF
13	TRBV9	TRBJ2-3	NA	few	TGTGCCAGCGGCTCCCCCTACACAGATACGCAGTATTTT	CASGSPYTDTQYF
16	TRBV12-3/TRBV12-4	TRBJ2-3	TRBD1	many	TGTGCCAGCAGTTTGCGAGGGGGCCATGACTCAGATACGCAGTATTTT	CASSLRGGHDSDTQYF
15	TRBV12-3/TRBV12-4	TRBJ1-5	NA	few	TGTGCCAGCAGGGGTCCGGGGCTCTACGATCAGCCCCAGCATTTT	CASRGPGLYDQPQHF
14	TRBV12-3/TRBV12-4	TRBJ2-3	NA	NA	TGTGCCAGCAGTTTGAGACCTACGACAGATACGCAGTATTTT	CASSLRPTTDTQYF
15	TRBV12-3/TRBV12-4	TRBJ1-2	TRBD1	few	TGTGCCAGCAGTCCGGCCTTGACAGGGGTTGGTGGCTACACCTTC	CASSPALTGVGGYTF
15	TRBV25-1	TRBJ2-1	TRBD2	NA	TGTGCCAGCAGTGAACCTAGCGGCTACCTGAATGAGCAGTTCTTC	CASSEPSGYLNEQFF
15	TRBV5-1	TRBJ2-7	NA	NA	TGCGCCAGCAGCTTGCCCAATCAGGGAGCCTACGAGCAGTACTTC	CASSLPNQGAYEQYF
13	TRBV30	TRBJ1-2	NA	few	TGTGCCTGGAGCTGGGGAGCTAACTATGGCTACACCTTC	CAWSWGANYGYTF
17	TRBV4-3	TRBJ2-7	TRBD2	NA	TGCGCCAGCAGCCAACTGGGAAGCGGGAGGGCCTCGTCCGAGCAGTACTTC	CASSQLGSGRASSEQYF
15	TRBV5-1	TRBJ2-3	TRBD1	NA	TGCGCCAGCAGCTTGGAGACAGGGGCCCCAGATACGCAGTATTTT	CASSLETGAPDTQYF
16	TRBV2	TRBJ2-2	TRBD2	NA	TGTGCCAGCAGTGAAGGGGGGGGGACGAACACCGGGGAGCTGTTTTTT	CASSEGGGTNTGELFF
12	TRBV29-1	TRBJ2-5	TRBD1	few	TGCAGCGGAGGGACAGGGGTGGTGACCCAGTACTTC	CSGGTGVVTQYF
14	TRBV7-2	TRBJ2-3	NA	NA	TGTGCCAGCAGTTTTACACCAGGCTCAGATACGCAGTATTTT	CASSFTPGSDTQYF
12	TRBV11-2	TRBJ2-7	NA	NA	TGTGCCAGCAGCTTAGACCCGGACGAGCAGTACTTC	CASSLDPDEQYF
14	TRBV28	TRBJ1-3	NA	NA	TGTGCCAGCAGTTTCACAGCCTCTGGAAACACCATATATTTT	CASSFTASGNTIYF
13	TRBV4-1	TRBJ2-7	NA	few	TGCGCCAGCAGCCAAAGGGGCTCCTACGAGCAGTACTTC	CASSQRGSYEQYF
12	TRBV28	TRBJ2-7	TRBD1	few	TGTGCCAGCAAGAGGACAGGGGGCGAGCAGTACTTC	CASKRTGGEQYF
15	TRBV5-1	TRBJ2-3	NA	NA	TGCGCCAGCAGCCAGGGGACACCACGAACAGATACGCAGTATTTT	CASSQGTPRTDTQYF
14	TRBV5-1	TRBJ2-7	NA	NA	TGCGCCAGCAGCTTTTCCGGGAGCCCCTACGAGCAGTACTTC	CASSFSGSPYEQYF
13	TRBV28	TRBJ2-7	NA	few	TGTGCCAGCAGTTCTCAGGGGTTCCACGAGCAGTACTTC	CASSSQGFHEQYF
16	TRBV29-1	TRBJ2-1	TRBD2	few	TGCAGCGTTGTAGGGACTAGCGGGAGGGCCTACAATGAGCAGTTCTTC	CSVVGTSGRAYNEQFF
14	TRBV18	TRBJ2-7	TRBD2	few	TGTGCCACGAACGCGGGGGGAACAGGGTACGAGCAGTACTTC	CATNAGGTGYEQYF
15	TRBV7-2	TRBJ1-5	NA	many	TGTGCCAGCAGCCTACAGGGCAATAGCAATCAGCCCCAGCATTTT	CASSLQGNSNQPQHF
14	TRBV6-1	TRBJ2-1	NA	NA	TGTGCCAGCAGCAAAGACAGGTCCTACAATGAGCAGTTCTTC	CASSKDRSYNEQFF
14	TRBV18	TRBJ2-7	TRBD2	few	TGTGCCAGCTCAGGTTCTAGCGGGACGAACGAGCAGTACTTC	CASSGSSGTNEQYF
15	TRBV28	TRBJ1-2	NA	NA	TGTGCCAGCAGTTCAGGACAGAACGGGAACTATGGCTACACCTTC	CASSSGQNGNYGYTF
15	TRBV10-1	TRBJ2-2	TRBD1	NA	TGCGCCAGCAGGCCCGGGACAGGGAGCACCGGGGAGCTGTTTTTT	CASRPGTGSTGELFF
14	TRBV12-3/TRBV12-4	TRBJ2-2	NA	many	TGTGCCAGCAGTCCCCATGGACGTGCCGGGGAGCTGTTTTTT	CASSPHGRAGELFF
14	TRBV5-5	TRBJ2-5	NA	NA	TGTGCCAGCAGCTTGCGGGCGACTCAAGAGACCCAGTACTTC	CASSLRATQETQYF
15	TRBV30	TRBJ2-3	NA	NA	TGTGCCTGGAGTGTAGGGGTGCTGGAAACAGATACGCAGTATTTT	CAWSVGVLETDTQYF
15	TRBV12-2	TRBJ2-2	NA	NA	TGTGCAAGACAAGACAGGGAAGGAGACACCGGGGAGCTGTTTTTT	CARQDREGDTGELFF
14	TRBV12-3/TRBV12-4	TRBJ2-4	TRBD1	few	TGTGCCAGCAGTCGACAGGGGGGAACAAACATTCAGTACTTC	CASSRQGGTNIQYF
12	TRBV5-5	TRBJ2-5	NA	many	TGTGCCAGCAGCTTGGATTACGAGACCCAGTACTTC	CASSLDYETQYF
16	TRBV27	TRBJ2-2	TRBD2	few	TGTGCCAGCAGGACGACCGGGACTATCACTTTGGGGGAGCTGTTTTTT	CASRTTGTITLGELFF
12	TRBV7-9	TRBJ1-1	NA	few	TGTGCCAGCACCCTAATGAACACTGAAGCTTTCTTT	CASTLMNTEAFF
13	TRBV20-1	TRBJ2-3	TRBD2	NA	TGCAGTGCTCCAGCGGGGGGCACAGATACGCAGTATTTT	CSAPAGGTDTQYF
13	TRBV6-2/TRBV6-3	TRBJ2-1	NA	few	TGTGCCAGCAGCTCTGTTTGGGGGAATGAGCAGTTCTTC	CASSSVWGNEQFF
13	TRBV28	TRBJ1-1	NA	few	TGTGCCAGCCAAAGTCAGGGCTACACTGAAGCTTTCTTT	CASQSQGYTEAFF
13	TRBV6-1	TRBJ2-7	NA	few	TGTGCCAGCAGGGGGGGACTGGCCTACGAGCAGTACTTC	CASRGGLAYEQYF
15	TRBV10-3	TRBJ1-5	TRBD1	NA	TGTGCCATCAGTGAGACGGGACAGGGGAATCAGCCCCAGCATTTT	CAISETGQGNQPQHF
17	TRBV4-3	TRBJ1-1	TRBD1	NA	TGCGCCAGCAGCCAATGGACAGGGGGCGCCATGAACACTGAAGCTTTCTTT	CASSQWTGGAMNTEAFF
15	TRBV6-2/TRBV6-3	TRBJ1-1	TRBD1	NA	TGTGCCAGCAAGGCTAGCGGGACAGGCTCCACTGAAGCTTTCTTT	CASKASGTGSTEAFF
15	TRBV12-3/TRBV12-4	TRBJ2-1	TRBD2	few	TGTGCCAGCAGTTGGACTAGCGGGGGGGACAATGAGCAGTTCTTC	CASSWTSGGDNEQFF
14	TRBV29-1	TRBJ1-1	NA	many	TGCAGCGTTTCCTCCGGGACATTGAACACTGAAGCTTTCTTT	CSVSSGTLNTEAFF
14	TRBV6-4	TRBJ2-1	NA	few	TGTGCCAGCAGTCTCACCGGGACAATGGTAGAGCAGTTCTTC	CASSLTGTMVEQFF
15	TRBV5-1	TRBJ1-4	NA	NA	TGCGCCAGCAGCTTGGGGACCGCGATAGGTGAAAAACTGTTTTTT	CASSLGTAIGEKLFF
15	TRBV4-2	TRBJ2-2	NA	NA	TGTGCCAGCAGCCAAGCGACAGCGAACACCGGGGAGCTGTTTTTT	CASSQATANTGELFF
14	TRBV28	TRBJ2-3	NA	NA	TGTGCCAGCAGTTCACGTCTGGGGGTAGATACGCAGTATTTT	CASSSRLGVDTQYF
14	TRBV5-1	TRBJ1-1	TRBD1	many	TGCGCCAGCAGCCAACAGGGGGGGATCACTGAAGCTTTCTTT	CASSQQGGITEAFF
13	TRBV6-2/TRBV6-3	TRBJ2-1	NA	few	TGTGCCAGCAGTTACCGCACAGGGAATGAGCAGTTCTTC	CASSYRTGNEQFF
13	TRBV10-3	TRBJ2-7	TRBD1	few	TGTGCCATCGGGACAGAAAGAGACGGGGAGCAGTACTTC	CAIGTERDGEQYF
15	TRBV20-1	TRBJ1-4	TRBD1	many	TGCAGTGCTCTCGGGGGGGACAGCCTTAATGAAAAACTGTTTTTT	CSALGGDSLNEKLFF